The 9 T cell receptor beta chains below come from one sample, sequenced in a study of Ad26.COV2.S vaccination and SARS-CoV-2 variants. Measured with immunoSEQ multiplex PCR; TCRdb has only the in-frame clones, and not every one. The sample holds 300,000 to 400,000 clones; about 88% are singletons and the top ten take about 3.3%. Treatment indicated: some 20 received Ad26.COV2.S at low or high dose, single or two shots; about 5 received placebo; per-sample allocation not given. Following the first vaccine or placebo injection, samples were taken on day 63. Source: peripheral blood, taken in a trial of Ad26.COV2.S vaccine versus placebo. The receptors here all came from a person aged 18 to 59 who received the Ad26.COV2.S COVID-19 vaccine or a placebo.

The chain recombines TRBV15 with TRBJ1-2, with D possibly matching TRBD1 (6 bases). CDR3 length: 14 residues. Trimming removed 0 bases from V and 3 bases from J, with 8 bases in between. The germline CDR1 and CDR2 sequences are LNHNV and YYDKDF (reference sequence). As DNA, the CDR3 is TGTGCCACCAGCAGAGATAGGGGGGACTATGGCTACACCTTC. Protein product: CATSRDRGDYGYTF.

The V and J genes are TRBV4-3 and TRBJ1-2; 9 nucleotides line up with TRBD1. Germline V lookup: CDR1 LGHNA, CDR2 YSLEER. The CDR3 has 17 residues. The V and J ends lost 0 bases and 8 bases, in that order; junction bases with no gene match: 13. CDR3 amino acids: CASSQDTSGTGLGGYTF. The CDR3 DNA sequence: TGCGCCAGCAGCCAAGATACCTCGGGGACAGGGTTGGGAGGCTACACCTTC.

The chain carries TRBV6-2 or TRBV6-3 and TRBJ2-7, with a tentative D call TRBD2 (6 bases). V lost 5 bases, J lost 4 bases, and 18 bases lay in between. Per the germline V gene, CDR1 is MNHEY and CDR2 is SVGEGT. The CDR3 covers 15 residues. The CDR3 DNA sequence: TGTGCCAGCAGTACGGGTGGGGTAGCGGTTTACGAGCAGTACTTC. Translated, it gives CASSTGGVAVYEQYF.

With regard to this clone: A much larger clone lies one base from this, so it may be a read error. CDR3 DNA sequence: TGTGCCAGCAGTTTTCGGTTCCCCCCCCCAGTGGGGCAGGCCATCAATCAGCCCCAGCATTTT. Its protein is CASSFRFPPPVGQAINQPQHF. The chain carries TRBV28 and TRBJ1-5, with a tentative D call TRBD1 (5 bases). The CDR3 consists of 21 residues. Per the germline V gene, CDR1 is MDHEN and CDR2 is SYDVKM. With 3 bases removed from V and 3 bases from J, the gap between germline ends came to 30 bases.

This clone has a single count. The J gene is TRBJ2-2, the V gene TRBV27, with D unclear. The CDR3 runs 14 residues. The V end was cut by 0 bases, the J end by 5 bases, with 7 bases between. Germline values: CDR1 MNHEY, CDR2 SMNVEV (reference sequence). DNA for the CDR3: TGTGCCAGCAGTTTATCACGAGGTACCGGGGAGCTGTTTTTT. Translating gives CASSLSRGTGELFF.

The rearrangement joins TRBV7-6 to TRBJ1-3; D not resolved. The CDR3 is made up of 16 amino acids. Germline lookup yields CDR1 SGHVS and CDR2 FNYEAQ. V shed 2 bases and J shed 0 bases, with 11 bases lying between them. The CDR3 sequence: CASSLTASNSGNTIYF. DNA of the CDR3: TGTGCCAGCAGCTTAACAGCTTCGAACTCTGGAAACACCATATATTTT.

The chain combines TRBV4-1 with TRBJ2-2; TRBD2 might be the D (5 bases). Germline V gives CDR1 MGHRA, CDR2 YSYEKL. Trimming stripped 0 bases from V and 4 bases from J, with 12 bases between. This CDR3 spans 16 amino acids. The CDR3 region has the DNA TGCGCCAGCAGCCAAGATCTTCGGCTAGCCACCGGGGAGCTGTTTTTT. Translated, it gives CASSQDLRLATGELFF.

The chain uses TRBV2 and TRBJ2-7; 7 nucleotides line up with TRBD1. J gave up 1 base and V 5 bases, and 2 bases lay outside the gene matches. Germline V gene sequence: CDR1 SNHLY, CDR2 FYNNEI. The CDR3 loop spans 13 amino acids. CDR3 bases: TGTGCCAGCAGTATACAGGGGTCCTACGAGCAGTACTTC. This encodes CASSIQGSYEQYF.

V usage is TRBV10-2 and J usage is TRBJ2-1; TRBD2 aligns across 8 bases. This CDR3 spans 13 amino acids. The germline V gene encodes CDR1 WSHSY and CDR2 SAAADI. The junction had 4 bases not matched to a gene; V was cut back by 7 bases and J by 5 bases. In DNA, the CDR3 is TGCGCCAGCAAGAGCGGGAGCCACAATGAGCAGTTCTTC. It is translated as CASKSGSHNEQFF.